This note documents a single T cell receptor (beta chain) sequence. Looked up from germline, CDR1 is MNHEY and CDR2 is SVGEGT. The CDR3 loop spans 17 amino acids. V shed 2 bases, J shed 2 bases, and the junction held 6 bases outside the gene matches. The data stem from a study of human T cells and chemical hapten exposure. TCRdb redid the calling of the RACE reads with MiXCR, one entry per CDR3 protein. Of approximately 97,000 distinct CDR3 sequences listed, approximately 10% are singletons. Time point meaning: patch test 2, 6 weeks after DPC sensitization. As for treatment: therapeutic diphenylcyclopropenone sensitization with weekly scalp DPC.

The source material was whole blood, sampled in connection with sensitization to the hapten diphenylcyclopropenone (DPC). The TCR originated in a woman in her thirties or forties with alopecia areata. Some clones in this sample may be carry-over from other donors' samples. This rearrangement joins TRBV6-2 or TRBV6-3 to TRBJ2-1, with 10 bases fitting TRBD2. The CDR3 DNA follows: TGTGCCAGCAGTTACAGTACTAGCGGGGCCACCTACAATGAGCAGTTCTTC. Residues: CASSYSTSGATYNEQFF.